This TCR beta chain was recorded in a study of identical twins (dated by TCRdb to about 2016). About the study as a whole: To test whether fetal clonotypes persist, this study deep-sequenced TCR alpha and beta repertoires from monozygotic twins, from unrelated adults of various ages, and from cord blood. To rule out contamination, the twin experiments were replicated at different times with different library preparation protocols. What the study reported, not specific to this receptor: Compared with coincidental sharing between unrelated individuals, out-of-frame TCR alpha sequences shared between twins had an excess of sequences with low generation probability. In monozygotic twins, out-of-frame TCR alpha sharing was systematically underestimated by recombination models, although the models agreed with sharing between unrelated individuals. Fewer insertions were carried by abundant cord blood beta clonotypes; a weaker similar trend was observed in young adult naive repertoires, while no such trend was observed in memory repertoires. Conclusions relied on cross-sectional statistical analysis, since the same donors could not be followed over many years. In beta out-of-frame sequences, excess twin sharing was weaker, because having fewer shared sequences lowered the signal-to-noise ratio. Invariant T cells such as MAIT and iNKT could partly confound zero-insertion analyses, although diverse VJ usage argued against such confounding for most clonotypes.

Reading the germline V gene gives CDR1 SGHTA and CDR2 FQGNSA. Including the terminal cysteine and phenylalanine, the CDR3 comprises 15 residues. Only the CDR3 portion is preserved as DNA: 45 bases, with reading frame beginning at the first base. From V the trimming removes 1 base and from J it removes 1 base, while the gene matches leave 4 bases of the junction unaccounted for. Libraries were made using 5' RACE. Sequenced using an Illumina HiSeq 2000. Template switching introduced a universal primer binding site; the final cDNA contained a unique molecular identifier, enabling accurate counting of TCR cDNA molecules. Specific primers in the conserved constant-segment region were used to synthesize first-strand cDNA for TCR alpha and beta chains. To control for contamination, each cDNA library was double barcoded with a SMART-Mk sample barcode plus Illumina barcodes. Two successive PCR steps introduced TruSeq adapter sequences along with Illumina sample barcodes. The Illumina HiSeq platform was used with custom primers to sequence TCR alpha and beta cDNA libraries. The authors' pipeline ran thus. MiGEC processed the raw reads to extract unique molecular identifiers, while MiXCR was used to determine the CDR3 positions. Recombination models were inferred per individual with the repgenHMM and IGoR tools using an EM algorithm. Shared clonotypes were analyzed with the tcR package in R, and sharing was normalized by the product of cloneset sizes. Out-of-frame nonproductive sequences were analyzed to study raw recombination free of thymic and clonal selection effects. Through fastp at Q25 and MiXCR, TCRdb rebuilt clones from the public reads, retaining in-frame beta chains. One record per CDR3 amino acid sequence lists the most common genes and DNA. The authors' filters were not applied to this entry. This sample lists roughly 630,000 distinct CDR3 sequences; roughly 7.2% were detected once. 1.5% to 2% of the sample lies in the top ten.

This clonotype was counted only a few times. Its binding antigen is unknown. No qualities accompany the bases; no much larger clone lies one base away. All donors were healthy Caucasians. The twin cohort comprised three pairs of female monozygotic twins, all aged roughly 18 to 29 years. The RNA used for TCR libraries was isolated from peripheral blood mononuclear cells. These data are also associated with another study on yellow fever vaccine responses in identical twins. As described in the second report: According to the authors, the vaccine-induced T cell response in identical twins seemed to be partly convergent and partly specific to each individual. In the study, vaccine-responding T cell clones were precisely tracked in identical twins.

The chain employs TRBV7-2 and TRBJ2-7, with 7 junctional bases fitting TRBD1. The TCR was taken from a young woman in good health. The sequenced sample was PBMCs. The CDR3 corresponds to CASSLGTGASYEQYF. The nucleotide sequence reads as follows: TGTGCCAGCAGCTTAGGAACAGGGGCATCCTACGAGCAGTACTTC.